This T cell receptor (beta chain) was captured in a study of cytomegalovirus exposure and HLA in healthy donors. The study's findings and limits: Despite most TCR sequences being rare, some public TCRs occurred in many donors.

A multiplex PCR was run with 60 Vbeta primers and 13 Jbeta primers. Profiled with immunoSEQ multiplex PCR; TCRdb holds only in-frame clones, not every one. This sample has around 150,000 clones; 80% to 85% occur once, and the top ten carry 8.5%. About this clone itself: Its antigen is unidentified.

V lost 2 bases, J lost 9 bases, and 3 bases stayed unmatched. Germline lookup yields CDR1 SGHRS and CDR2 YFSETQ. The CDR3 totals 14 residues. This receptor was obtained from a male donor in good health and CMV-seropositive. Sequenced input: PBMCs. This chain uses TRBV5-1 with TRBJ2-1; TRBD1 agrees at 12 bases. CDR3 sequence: CASSFGTGGGEQFF. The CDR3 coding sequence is TGCGCCAGCAGCTTCGGGACAGGGGGCGGTGAGCAGTTCTTC.